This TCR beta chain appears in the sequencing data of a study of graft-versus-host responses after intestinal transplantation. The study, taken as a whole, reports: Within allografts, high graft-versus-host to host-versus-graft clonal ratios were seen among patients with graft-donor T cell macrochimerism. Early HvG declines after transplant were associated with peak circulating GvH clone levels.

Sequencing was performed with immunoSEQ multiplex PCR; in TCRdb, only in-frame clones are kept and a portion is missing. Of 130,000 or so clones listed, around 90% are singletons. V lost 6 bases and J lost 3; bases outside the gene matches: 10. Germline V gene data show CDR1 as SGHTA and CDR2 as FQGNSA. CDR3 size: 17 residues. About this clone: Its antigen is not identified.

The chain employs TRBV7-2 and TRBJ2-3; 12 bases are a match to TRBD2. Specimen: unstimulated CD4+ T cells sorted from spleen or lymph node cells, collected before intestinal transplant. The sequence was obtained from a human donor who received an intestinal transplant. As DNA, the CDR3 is TGTGCCAGCAGATCAGGACTAGCGGGGTCTAGGACAGATACGCAGTATTTT. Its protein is CASRSGLAGSRTDTQYF.